The 7 T cell receptor beta chains below come from one sample, sequenced in a study of shared clonotypes between healthy human individuals. Assay: immunoSEQ multiplex PCR; the TCRdb copy retains only in-frame clones and omits some. The profile shows around 2.5 million clones, 93% of them singletons. The sequenced material came from naive CD4+ T cells from PBMCs. Indicated subset: CD45RA+ positively selected. The receptor set was obtained from a man younger than 35 in good health. Some clones in this sample may be carry-over from other donors' samples.

Here the CDR3 DNA reads TGTGCCAGCAGCCCCAATCGGGAGGGCTTCCATACGCAGTATTTT. Protein sequence: CASSPNREGFHTQYF. The rearrangement joins TRBV7-2 to TRBJ2-3, with 8 bases matching TRBD2. This CDR3 region has 15 residues. Trimming took 5 bases from V and 7 from J; bases not matched to a gene: 11. Germline V gene sequence: CDR1 SGHTA, CDR2 FQGNSA.

This chain joins TRBV5-4 and TRBJ2-1, with D uncertain. Per the germline V gene, CDR1 is SGHNT and CDR2 is YYREEE (reference sequence). The CDR3 has 12 amino acids. V lost 5 bases, J lost 5 bases, and 8 bases lay in between. CDR3: CASSQRNNEQFF. The CDR3, as DNA: TGTGCCAGCAGTCAAAGGAACAATGAGCAGTTCTTC.

The rearrangement joins TRBV4-1 to TRBJ2-1; 11 bases match TRBD1. Trimming at V came to 3 bases and at J to 1 base, leaving 2 bases not matched to a gene. The CDR3 spans 16 residues. Germline-derived CDR1 and CDR2 are MGHRA and YSYEKL. CDR3 nucleotide sequence: TGCGCCAGCAGCCATGGGACAGGGGGTTCCTACAATGAGCAGTTCTTC. Translated, it gives CASSHGTGGSYNEQFF.

The J gene is TRBJ1-2, the V gene TRBV6-1; maybe TRBD1 (5 bases). The CDR3 contains 15 residues. Trimming removed 5 bases at V and 3 bases at J, with 16 bases between. Germline V gene sequence: CDR1 MNHNS, CDR2 SASEGT. The CDR3 region has the DNA TGTGCCAGCAGTCATGTAAGGGGCGCGGACTATGGCTACACCTTC. Translated, it gives CASSHVRGADYGYTF.

The chain employs TRBV28 and TRBJ1-1; D gene ambiguous. The CDR3 totals 13 residues. V lost 5 bases and J lost 6, with 13 bases in between. The germline V gene has CDR1 MDHEN and CDR2 SYDVKM. CDR3 DNA: TGTGCCAGCAGTCTTCGACTCCCCCCTGAAGCTTTCTTT. Protein sequence: CASSLRLPPEAFF.

CDR3 sequence reads: CASTKRQHSGNTIYF. CDR3 DNA sequence: TGTGCCAGCACCAAACGGCAACACTCTGGAAACACCATATATTTT. This chain links TRBV28 with TRBJ1-3; the D is unclear. The CDR3 is made up of 15 amino acids. Deletions cut 7 bases from V and 0 bases from J, with 13 bases between. In germline, CDR1 is MDHEN, CDR2 SYDVKM. The full variable domain, in which reference TRBV28 and TRBJ1-3 provide the parts outside the CDR3, is DVKVTQSSRYLVKRTGEKVFLECVQDMDHENMFWYRQDPGLGLRLIYFSYDVKMKEKGDIPEGYSVSREKKERFSLILESASTNQTSMYLCASTKRQHSGNTIYFGEGSWLTVV.

The chain recombines TRBV4-2 with TRBJ1-6; D possibly corresponds to TRBD1 (5 bases). Between the trimmed V and J ends, which lost 1 base and 5 bases, there was a span of 12 bases. This CDR3 has 16 residues. Germline V gene lookup returns CDR1 LGHNA and CDR2 YNFKEQ. The CDR3 reads CASSQAGRDNNSPLHF. The CDR3 bases are TGTGCCAGCAGCCAAGCGGGCAGGGATAATAATTCACCCCTCCACTTT.